This TCR beta chain was obtained from a study of T-cell reconstitution after alpha-beta-depleted transplantation in children. The CDR3 extends over 12 amino acids. The V gene lost 9 bases and the J gene lost 0 bases, with 7 bases spanning the gap. Germline loops: CDR1 MDHEN, CDR2 SYDVKM. Unique molecular identifiers were incorporated during preparation of the TCRbeta library. TCRdb redid the calling of the PCR reads with MiXCR, one entry per CDR3 protein. The sample holds 350,000 to 450,000 distinct CDR3 sequences, just over 20% seen once. The clonotype originates from a human donor who donated a stem cell graft to a child with acute myeloid leukemia. Here the sequenced sample was PBMCs from the stem cell graft donor, taken from the stem cell graft. This chain uses TRBV28 with TRBJ2-3; a possible D gene is TRBD2 (6 bases). The CDR3 sequence is CASGGSTDTQYF. The CDR3 coding sequence is TGTGCCAGTGGGGGGAGCACAGATACGCAGTATTTT.